The 23 T cell receptor beta chains below were found in one sample sequenced in a study of T cell repertoires in cytomegalovirus infection. Their antigens are not known. TCRdb redid the calling of the reads with MiXCR, one entry per CDR3 protein. This table has around 100,000 distinct CDR3 sequences, more than 30% appearing once. The specimen was CD8+ T cells from cultured PBMCs, collected from culture after CMV antigen stimulation. The receptors here all came from a human donor in good health (CMV status not recorded). Some clones in this sample may be carry-over from other donors' samples.

The chain combines TRBV4-1 with TRBJ1-4; the D is unclear. Germline assignment: CDR1 MGHRA and CDR2 YSYEKL. CDR3 length equals 16 residues. V was trimmed by 4 bases and J by 0 bases, leaving 12 bases between them. The CDR3 bases are TGCGCCAGCAGCCCTTGGGCTCACCCAACTAATGAAAAACTGTTTTTT. It specifies CASSPWAHPTNEKLFF.

This clonotype was detected a few times. This sequence joins TRBV6-2 or TRBV6-3 and TRBJ2-5, with unresolved D. V lost 0 bases and J lost 3, with 5 bases in between. Germline-derived CDR1 and CDR2 are MNHEY and SVGEGT. This CDR3 comprises 13 residues. CDR3 region: CASSYSGKETQYF. CDR3 in DNA: TGTGCCAGCAGTTACTCCGGAAAAGAGACCCAGTACTTC.

The rearrangement uses TRBV6-2 or TRBV6-3 and TRBJ1-1; D possibly corresponds to TRBD1 (6 bases). The CDR3 has 17 amino acids. Germline assignment: CDR1 MNHEY and CDR2 SVGEGT. V lost 0 bases to trimming and J lost 7 bases, with 21 bases between them. The CDR3 is CASSYSTYRAEPVEAFF. The CDR3 region has the DNA TGTGCCAGCAGTTACTCAACTTACAGGGCTGAACCAGTTGAAGCTTTCTTT.

This clonotype was seen a few times. The rearrangement links TRBV2 to TRBJ1-1; 7 bases line up with TRBD1. The V segment lost 3 bases and the J segment 0 bases; nucleotides outside the gene matches: 7. The CDR3 is 16 amino acids. Germline lookup yields CDR1 SNHLY and CDR2 FYNNEI. In DNA form, the CDR3 reads TGTGCCAGCAGTGATCGGGACAGACTCTTGAACACTGAAGCTTTCTTT. Its protein is CASSDRDRLLNTEAFF.

The chain combines TRBV7-2 with TRBJ2-1, with TRBD1 matching over 9 bases. With 5 bases clipped from V and 8 bases from J, the junction kept 4 bases outside the gene matches. Germline CDR1 and CDR2: SGHTA and FQGNSA. CDR3 length: 13 residues. CDR3 sequence (DNA): TGTGCCAGCAGCCCCACAGGGGGCTATGAGCAGTTCTTC. Translating gives CASSPTGGYEQFF.

The chain joins TRBV6-2 or TRBV6-3 to TRBJ2-5, with 7 bases fitting TRBD2. In germline, CDR1 is MNHEY, CDR2 SVGEGT. CDR3 length: 13 amino acids. V shed 2 bases and J 5 bases; nucleotides not matched to a gene: 2. The CDR3 region has the DNA TGTGCCAGCAGTTACGGGGAGGGCGAGACCCAGTACTTC. Translation: CASSYGEGETQYF.

Only a few counts were recorded for this clonotype. The gene calls are TRBV6-4 and TRBJ2-3; 10 nucleotides agree with TRBD2. Trimming took 4 bases from V and 4 from J; bases not matched to a gene: 2. Germline CDR1 and CDR2: MRHNA and SNTAGT. CDR3 size: 14 residues. This CDR3 is CASSGLAGADTQYF. For the CDR3, the DNA is TGTGCCAGCAGTGGTCTAGCGGGGGCAGATACGCAGTATTTT.

This chain connects TRBV5-6 to TRBJ1-3; 7 bases map to TRBD1. V shed 7 bases, J shed 4 bases, and the junction held 5 bases outside the gene matches. In germline, CDR1 is SGHDT, CDR2 YYEEEE. There are 13 residues in the CDR3. This chain's CDR3 is CASQTGPGNTIYF. DNA for the CDR3: TGTGCCAGCCAGACAGGGCCGGGAAACACCATATATTTT.

This clonotype was seen more than once but under ten times. The chain employs TRBV19 and TRBJ2-7, with 7 bases fitting TRBD2. The V gene's germline CDR1 is LNHDA and CDR2 SQIVND (reference sequence). This CDR3 is built from 16 residues. With V trimmed by 0 bases and J by 4 bases, 9 bases remained unmatched. The CDR3 nucleotides read TGTGCCAGTAGTATAGAAGCGGGGACGGTCGGATACGAGCAGTACTTC. Amino acids: CASSIEAGTVGYEQYF.

This clonotype was seen a few times. The genes are TRBV2 and TRBJ2-1; D possibly uses TRBD1 or TRBD2 (5 bases each). Trimming pared 2 bases from V and 0 bases from J, leaving 11 bases between. The CDR3 extends over 16 amino acids. CDR1 and CDR2 (germline): SNHLY, FYNNEI. The CDR3 is CASSEWAGSSYNEQFF. In DNA, the CDR3 is TGTGCCAGCAGTGAATGGGCAGGGAGCTCCTACAATGAGCAGTTCTTC.

There are a few counts of this clonotype. This chain uses TRBV10-3 with TRBJ2-7; D may match TRBD1 or TRBD2 (6 bases each). CDR3 length: 11 residues. CDR1 is ENHRY and CDR2 is SYGVKD in the germline V gene. The V end lost 8 bases, the J end lost 3 bases, and 8 bases lay between the germline ends. CDR3 DNA: TGTGCCATCGGAGGGGGCTACGAGCAGTACTTC. Residues: CAIGGGYEQYF.

This clonotype has a single count. The chain uses TRBV7-9 and TRBJ2-5; possibly TRBD1 for D (6 bases). The CDR3 spans 16 residues. The V gene's germline CDR1 is SEHNR and CDR2 FQNEAQ (reference sequence). V was pared by 5 bases and J by 3 bases, with 19 bases between. CDR3 sequence (DNA): TGTGCCAGCAGCCACGTACCAGGAAGGGGGAAAGAGACCCAGTACTTC. It yields the protein CASSHVPGRGKETQYF. Full variable domain (rest looked up from reference TRBV7-9 and TRBJ2-5): DTGVSQNPRHKITKRGQNVTFRCDPISEHNRLYWYRQTLGQGPEFLTYFQNEAQLEKSRLLSDRFSAERPKGSFSTLEIQRTEQGDSAMYLCASSHVPGRGKETQYFGPGTRLLVL.

This clonotype has a handful of counts. This chain links TRBV6-5 with TRBJ1-2; weak D call: TRBD1 (6 bases). The CDR3 covers 15 residues. V lost 0 bases and J lost 5, with 13 bases in between. Germline lookup yields CDR1 MNHEY and CDR2 SVGAGI. CDR3 region: CASSYSGGHPYGYTF. The CDR3 DNA follows: TGTGCCAGCAGTTACTCGGGGGGACACCCATATGGCTACACCTTC.

This clonotype was seen many times. The CDR3 reads CASSLYAGALYEQYF. In DNA, the CDR3 is TGTGCCAGCAGCTTATACGCGGGGGCCCTTTACGAGCAGTACTTC. The chain links TRBV7-2 to TRBJ2-7; tentatively, D is TRBD2 (7 bases). The CDR3 is made up of 15 amino acids. Between the trimmed V and J ends, which lost 2 bases and 4 bases, there was a span of 15 bases. Germline V CDR1 and CDR2: SGHTA, FQGNSA.

The chain links TRBV2 to TRBJ1-4; 9 positions agree with TRBD1. This CDR3 is built from 19 residues. Germline CDR1 reads SNHLY; CDR2 reads FYNNEI. The V and J ends lost 6 bases and 3 bases, in that order; junction bases with no gene match: 17. CDR3 bases: TGTGCCAGCAGCGTCCGACCCACCGGGACAGGGTTGGCTAATGAAAAACTGTTTTTT. This codes for CASSVRPTGTGLANEKLFF.

This clonotype was observed a single time. The rearrangement uses TRBV2 and TRBJ2-2; TRBD1 aligns across 8 bases. CDR3 size: 17 residues. Germline trimming cut 7 bases from V and 5 bases from J; bases unmatched to any gene: 15. Looked up from germline, CDR1 is SNHLY and CDR2 is FYNNEI. The CDR3 bases are TGTGCCAGCACCTCCAGGACAGGGACACTGAAGACCGGGGAGCTGTTTTTT. Protein sequence: CASTSRTGTLKTGELFF.

This clonotype was seen a single time. This chain uses TRBV6-5 with TRBJ2-6; no reliable D call. The CDR3 runs 14 residues. V lost 5 bases and J 2 bases, leaving 7 bases between the germline ends. Germline V lookup: CDR1 MNHEY, CDR2 SVGAGI. CDR3 in DNA: TGTGCCAGCAGTAGGAGCACTGGGGCCAACGTCCTGACTTTC. It yields the protein CASSRSTGANVLTF.

This clonotype was counted many times. The V call is TRBV7-8, the J call TRBJ1-5, with D possibly matching TRBD1 (6 bases). Germline V gene data show CDR1 as SGHVS and CDR2 as FQNEAQ. Between the trimmed V and J ends, which lost 1 base and 5 bases, there was a span of 9 bases. The CDR3 spans 14 residues. This CDR3 is CASSLGGADQPQHF. The CDR3 bases are TGTGCCAGCAGCTTAGGGGGGGCGGATCAGCCCCAGCATTTT.

The chain joins TRBV4-2 to TRBJ1-6, with 8 bases identical to TRBD1. This CDR3 spans 14 amino acids. Germline CDR1 reads LGHNA; CDR2 reads YNFKEQ. V was clipped by 2 bases and J by 10 bases; unmatched bases: 4. CDR3 amino acids: CASSQQQGESPLHF. The DNA for the CDR3 is TGTGCCAGCAGCCAACAACAGGGGGAATCACCCCTCCACTTT.

The J gene is TRBJ2-1, the V gene TRBV2, with TRBD2 matching 7 bases. The CDR3 has 12 residues. CDR1 SNHLY and CDR2 FYNNEI come from the germline V gene. V shed 6 bases, J shed 4 bases, and the junction held 0 bases outside the gene matches. In nucleotides, the CDR3 is TGTGCCAGCAGCGGGGGGTACAATGAGCAGTTCTTC. This codes for CASSGGYNEQFF.

V usage is TRBV7-9 and J usage is TRBJ2-7; no firm D call. V lost 5 bases and J 5 bases, leaving 10 bases between the germline ends. Looked up from germline, CDR1 is SEHNR and CDR2 is FQNEAQ (reference sequence). The CDR3 sequence is 12 residues long. The CDR3, as DNA: TGTGCCAGCAGCCCGAGAGAGAACGAGCAGTACTTC. Its protein is CASSPRENEQYF.

In this sample, this clonotype turned up many times. The chain uses TRBV7-8 and TRBJ2-5, with D unclear. The ends were cut back, 1 base at V and 2 bases at J, with 2 bases in the middle. This CDR3 region has 12 residues. The germline CDR1 and CDR2 sequences are SGHVS and FQNEAQ. CDR3: CASSLGQETQYF. CDR3 nucleotides: TGTGCCAGCAGCTTAGGACAAGAGACCCAGTACTTC. Using reference TRBV7-8 and TRBJ2-5 for the parts outside the CDR3, the full variable domain is GAGVSQSPRYKVAKRGQDVALRCDPISGHVSLFWYQQALGQGPEFLTYFQNEAQLDKSGLPSDRFFAERPEGSVSTLKIQRTQQEDSAVYLCASSLGQETQYFGPGTRLLVL.

The chain couples TRBV12-3 or TRBV12-4 to TRBJ2-7; D assignment may be TRBD1 or TRBD2 (5 bases each). With 1 base removed from V and 6 bases from J, the gap between germline ends came to 10 bases. This CDR3 region has 13 residues. In DNA, the CDR3 is TGTGCCAGCAGTTTAGTTTTAGGGACCGAGCAGTACTTC. Protein sequence: CASSLVLGTEQYF.